Below, one T cell receptor (beta chain) is given with its context. PCR was performed using 60 Vbeta and 13 Jbeta primers. Clones were read by immunoSEQ multiplex PCR, and TCRdb kept only the in-frame ones, dropping some. The sample contains just over 200,000 clones, roughly 80% of which appear only once. This entry comes from a study of cytomegalovirus exposure and HLA in healthy donors. The TCR sequence derives from a man aged 50 to 59 in good health and CMV-seronegative. The sequencing sample was made of PBMCs.

CDR3: CASSPPIPSSYEQYF. The CDR3 nucleotides are TGTGCCAGCTCACCACCGATACCCAGCTCCTACGAGCAGTACTTC. The rearrangement uses TRBV18 and TRBJ2-7, with D hard to call. Germline V gives CDR1 KGHSH, CDR2 LQKENI. V was shortened by 0 bases and J by 0 bases, with 9 bases between the two germline ends. The CDR3 runs 15 residues. Complete variable domain (other parts from reference TRBV18 and TRBJ2-7): NAGVMQNPRHLVRRRGQEARLRCSPMKGHSHVYWYRQLPEEGLKFMVYLQKENIIDESGMPKERFSAEFPKEGPSILRIQQVVRGDSAAYFCASSPPIPSSYEQYFGPGTRLTVT.